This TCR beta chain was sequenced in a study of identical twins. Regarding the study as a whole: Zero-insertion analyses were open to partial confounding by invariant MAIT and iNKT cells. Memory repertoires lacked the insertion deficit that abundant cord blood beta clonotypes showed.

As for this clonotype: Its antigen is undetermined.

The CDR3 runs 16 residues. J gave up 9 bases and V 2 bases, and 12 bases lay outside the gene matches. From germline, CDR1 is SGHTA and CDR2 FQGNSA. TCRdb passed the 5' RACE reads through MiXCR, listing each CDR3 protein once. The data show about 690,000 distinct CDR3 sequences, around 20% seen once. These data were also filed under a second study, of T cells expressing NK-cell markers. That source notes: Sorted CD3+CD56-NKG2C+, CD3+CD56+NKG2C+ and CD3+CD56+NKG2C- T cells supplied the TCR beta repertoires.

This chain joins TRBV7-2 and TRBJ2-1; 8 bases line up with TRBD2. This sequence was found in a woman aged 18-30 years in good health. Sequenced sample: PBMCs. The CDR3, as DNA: TGTGCCAGCAGCTTATTCCGGGAGGGCCTTGGGAGTGAGCAGTTCTTC. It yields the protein CASSLFREGLGSEQFF.